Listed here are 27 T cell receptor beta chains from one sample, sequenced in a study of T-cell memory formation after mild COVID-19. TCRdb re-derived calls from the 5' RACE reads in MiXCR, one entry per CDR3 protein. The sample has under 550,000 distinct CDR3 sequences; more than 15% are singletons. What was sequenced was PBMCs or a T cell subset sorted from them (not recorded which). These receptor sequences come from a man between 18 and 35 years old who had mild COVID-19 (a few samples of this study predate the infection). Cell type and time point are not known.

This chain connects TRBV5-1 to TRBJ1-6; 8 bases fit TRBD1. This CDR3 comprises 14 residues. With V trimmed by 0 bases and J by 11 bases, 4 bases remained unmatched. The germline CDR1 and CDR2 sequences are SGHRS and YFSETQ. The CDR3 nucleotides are TGCGCCAGCAGCTTGGGGACAGGGTCCCCACCCCTCCACTTT. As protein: CASSLGTGSPPLHF.

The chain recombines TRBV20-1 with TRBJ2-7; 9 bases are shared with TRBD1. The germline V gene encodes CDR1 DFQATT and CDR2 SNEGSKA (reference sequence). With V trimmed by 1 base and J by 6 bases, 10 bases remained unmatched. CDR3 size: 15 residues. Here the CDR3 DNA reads TGCAGTGCTAGAGGTGGGACAGGGAGTGAGTTCGAGCAGTACTTC. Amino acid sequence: CSARGGTGSEFEQYF.

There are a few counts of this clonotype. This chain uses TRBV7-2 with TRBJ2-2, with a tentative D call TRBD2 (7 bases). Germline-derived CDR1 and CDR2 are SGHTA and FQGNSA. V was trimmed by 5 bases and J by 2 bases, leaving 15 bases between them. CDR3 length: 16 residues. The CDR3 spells CASSVAGAQNTGELFF. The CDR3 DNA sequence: TGTGCCAGCAGCGTGGCGGGGGCTCAAAACACCGGGGAGCTGTTTTTT.

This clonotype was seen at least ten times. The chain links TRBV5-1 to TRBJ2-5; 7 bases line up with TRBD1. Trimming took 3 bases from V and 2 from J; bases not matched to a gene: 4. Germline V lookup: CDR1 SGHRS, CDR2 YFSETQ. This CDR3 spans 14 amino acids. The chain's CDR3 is CASSSSGQQETQYF. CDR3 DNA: TGCGCCAGCAGCTCGTCGGGACAGCAAGAGACCCAGTACTTC.

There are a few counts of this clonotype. CDR3 sequence: CASSLRQAIVYEQYF. CDR3 DNA sequence: TGCGCCAGCAGCTTGAGGCAGGCAATAGTCTACGAGCAGTACTTC. The V and J genes are TRBV5-1 and TRBJ2-7; no firm D call. This CDR3 is 15 amino acids long. The germline V and J ends were trimmed by 1 base and 3 bases, with 14 bases remaining between them. The germline CDR1 and CDR2 sequences are SGHRS and YFSETQ.

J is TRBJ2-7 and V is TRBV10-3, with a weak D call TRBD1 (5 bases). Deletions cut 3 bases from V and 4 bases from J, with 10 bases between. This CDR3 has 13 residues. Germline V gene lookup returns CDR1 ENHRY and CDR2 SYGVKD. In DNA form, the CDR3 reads TGTGCCATCAGTGAAGAGACAGAGTACGAGCAGTACTTC. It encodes CAISEETEYEQYF.

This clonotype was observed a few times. The CDR3 sequence: CASSAGDMRQPQHF. As DNA, the CDR3 is TGTGCCAGCAGCGCAGGGGACATGCGGCAGCCCCAGCATTTT. This chain connects TRBV2 to TRBJ1-5; possible D gene TRBD1, 6 bases. V dropped 6 bases and J dropped 7 bases, with 16 bases sitting between them. The germline V gene encodes CDR1 SNHLY and CDR2 FYNNEI. CDR3 length equals 14 residues.

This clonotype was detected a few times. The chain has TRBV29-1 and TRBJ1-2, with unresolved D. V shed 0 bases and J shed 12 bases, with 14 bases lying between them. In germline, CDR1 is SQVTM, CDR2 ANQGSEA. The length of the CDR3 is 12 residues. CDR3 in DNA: TGCAGCGTTGAAGATCGGGTCGGGTCGAACACCTTC. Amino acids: CSVEDRVGSNTF.

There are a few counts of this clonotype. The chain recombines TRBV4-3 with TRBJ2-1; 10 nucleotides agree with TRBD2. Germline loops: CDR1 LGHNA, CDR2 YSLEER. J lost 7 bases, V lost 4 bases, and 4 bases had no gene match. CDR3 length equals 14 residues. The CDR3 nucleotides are TGCGCCAGCAGCCGAGCGGGACTAGCGAATGAGCAGTTCTTC. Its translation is CASSRAGLANEQFF.

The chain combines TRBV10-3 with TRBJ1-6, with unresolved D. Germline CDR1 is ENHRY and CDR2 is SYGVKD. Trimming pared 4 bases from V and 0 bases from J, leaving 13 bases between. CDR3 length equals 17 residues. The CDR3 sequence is CAISATTDSSYNSPLHF. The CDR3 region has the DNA TGTGCCATCAGTGCCACGACTGATAGCTCCTATAATTCACCCCTCCACTTT.

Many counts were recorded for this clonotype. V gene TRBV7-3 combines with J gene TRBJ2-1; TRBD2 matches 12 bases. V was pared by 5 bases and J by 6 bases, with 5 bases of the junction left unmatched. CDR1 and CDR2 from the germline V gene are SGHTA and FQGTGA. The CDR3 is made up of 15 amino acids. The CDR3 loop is CASSLLAGGGNEQFF. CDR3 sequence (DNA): TGTGCCAGCAGCCTCCTAGCGGGGGGGGGCAATGAGCAGTTCTTC.

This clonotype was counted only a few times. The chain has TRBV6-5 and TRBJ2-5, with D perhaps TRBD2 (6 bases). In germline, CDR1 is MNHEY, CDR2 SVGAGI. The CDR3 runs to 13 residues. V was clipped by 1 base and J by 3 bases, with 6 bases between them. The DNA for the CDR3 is TGTGCCAGCAGTTACTGGGGGGAAGAGACCCAGTACTTC. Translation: CASSYWGEETQYF.

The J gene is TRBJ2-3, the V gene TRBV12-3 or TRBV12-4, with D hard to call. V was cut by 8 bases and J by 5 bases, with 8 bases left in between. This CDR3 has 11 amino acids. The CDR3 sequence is CASLQRDTQYF. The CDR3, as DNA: TGTGCCAGCCTCCAGAGAGATACGCAGTATTTT.

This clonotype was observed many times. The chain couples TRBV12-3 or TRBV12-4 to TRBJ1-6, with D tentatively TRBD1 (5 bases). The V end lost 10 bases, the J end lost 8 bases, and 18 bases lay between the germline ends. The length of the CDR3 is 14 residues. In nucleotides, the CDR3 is TGTGCCACCAAAAACACCCGGGGGGATTCACCCCTCCACTTT. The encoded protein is CATKNTRGDSPLHF.

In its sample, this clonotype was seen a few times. CDR3 in amino acids: CASSPGETYEQYV. CDR3 nucleotide sequence: TGTGCCAGCTCACCGGGGGAGACCTACGAGCAGTACGTC. The V and J genes are TRBV18 and TRBJ2-7, with D perhaps given as TRBD1 or TRBD2 (5 bases each). Trimming removed 3 bases at V and 2 bases at J, with 8 bases between. The length of the CDR3 is 13 residues. Germline V CDR1 and CDR2: KGHSH, LQKENI.

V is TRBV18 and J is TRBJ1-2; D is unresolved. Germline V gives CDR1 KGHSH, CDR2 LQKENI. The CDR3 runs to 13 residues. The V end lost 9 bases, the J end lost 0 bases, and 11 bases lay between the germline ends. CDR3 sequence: CASYTDSNYGYTF. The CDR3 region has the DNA TGTGCCAGTTATACGGACTCTAACTATGGCTACACCTTC.

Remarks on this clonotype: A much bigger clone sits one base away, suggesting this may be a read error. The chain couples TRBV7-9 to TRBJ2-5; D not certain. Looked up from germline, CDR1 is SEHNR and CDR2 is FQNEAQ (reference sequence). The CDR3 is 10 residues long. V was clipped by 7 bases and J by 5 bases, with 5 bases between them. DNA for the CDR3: TGTGCCAGCATGAGGGAGACCCAGTACTTC. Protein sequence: CASMRETQYF. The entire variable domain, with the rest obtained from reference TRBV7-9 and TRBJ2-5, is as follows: DTGVSQNPRHKITKRGQNVTFRCDPISEHNRLYWYRQTLGQGPEFLTYFQNEAQLEKSRLLSDRFSAERPKGSFSTLEIQRTEQGDSAMYLCASMRETQYFGPGTRLLVL.

The CDR3 loop reads CASSPTDPRGELFF. CDR3 nucleotide sequence: TGTGCCAGCAGCCCGACGGACCCTAGGGGGGAGCTGTTTTTT. The chain has TRBV28 and TRBJ2-2; D gene uncertain. Trimming took 6 bases from V and 8 from J, leaving 16 bases between them. There are 14 residues in the CDR3. Germline V gene lookup returns CDR1 MDHEN and CDR2 SYDVKM.

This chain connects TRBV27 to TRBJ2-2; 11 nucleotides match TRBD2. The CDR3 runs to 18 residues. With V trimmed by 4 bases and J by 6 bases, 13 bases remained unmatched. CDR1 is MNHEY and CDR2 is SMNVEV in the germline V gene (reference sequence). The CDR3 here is CASSSFSSGGPRAGELFF. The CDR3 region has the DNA TGTGCCAGCAGTTCGTTTTCTAGCGGGGGGCCTCGGGCCGGGGAGCTGTTTTTT.

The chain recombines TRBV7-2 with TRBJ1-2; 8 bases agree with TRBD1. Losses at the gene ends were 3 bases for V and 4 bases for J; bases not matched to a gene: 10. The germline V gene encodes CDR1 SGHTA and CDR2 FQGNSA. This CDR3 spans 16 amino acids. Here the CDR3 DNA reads TGTGCCAGCAGCTTTTCCTCAGGGGGCGATGGCTATGGCTACACCTTC. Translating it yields CASSFSSGGDGYGYTF.

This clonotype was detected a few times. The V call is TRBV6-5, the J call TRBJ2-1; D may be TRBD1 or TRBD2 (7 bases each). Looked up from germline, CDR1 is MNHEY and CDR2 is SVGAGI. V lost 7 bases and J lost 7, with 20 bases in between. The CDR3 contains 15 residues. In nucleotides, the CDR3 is TGTGCCAGCACCTCGGACAGGACTAGTGGTAATGAGCAGTTCTTC. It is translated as CASTSDRTSGNEQFF.

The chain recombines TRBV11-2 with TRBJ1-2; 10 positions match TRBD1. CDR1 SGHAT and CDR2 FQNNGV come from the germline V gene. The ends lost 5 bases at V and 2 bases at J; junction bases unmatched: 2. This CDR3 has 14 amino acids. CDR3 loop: CASSQGQGNYGYTF. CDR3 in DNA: TGTGCCAGCAGCCAGGGACAGGGGAACTATGGCTACACCTTC.

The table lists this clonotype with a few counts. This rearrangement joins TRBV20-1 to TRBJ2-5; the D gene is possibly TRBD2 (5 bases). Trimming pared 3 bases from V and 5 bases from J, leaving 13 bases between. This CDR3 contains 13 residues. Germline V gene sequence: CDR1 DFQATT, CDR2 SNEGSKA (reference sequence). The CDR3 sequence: CSASDGVQETQYF. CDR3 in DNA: TGCAGTGCTAGCGACGGGGTACAGGAGACCCAGTACTTC.

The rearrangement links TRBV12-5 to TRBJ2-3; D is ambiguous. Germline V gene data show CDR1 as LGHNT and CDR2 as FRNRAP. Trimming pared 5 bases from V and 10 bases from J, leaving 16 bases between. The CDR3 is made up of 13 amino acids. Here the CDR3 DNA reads TGTGCTAGTGGTCCGGACGGCGCCGGTGCGCAGTATTTT. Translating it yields CASGPDGAGAQYF. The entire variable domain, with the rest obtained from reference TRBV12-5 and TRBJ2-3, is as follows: DARVTQTPRHKVTEMGQEVTMRCQPILGHNTVFWYRQTMMQGLELLAYFRNRAPLDDSGMPKDRFSAEMPDATLATLKIQPSEPRDSAVYFCASGPDGAGAQYFGPGTRLTVL.

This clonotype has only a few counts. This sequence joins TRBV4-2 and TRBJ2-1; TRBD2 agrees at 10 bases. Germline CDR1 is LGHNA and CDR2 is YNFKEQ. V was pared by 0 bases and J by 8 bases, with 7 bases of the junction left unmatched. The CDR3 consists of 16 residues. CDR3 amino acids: CASSQETSGDPHEQFF. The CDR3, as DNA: TGTGCCAGCAGCCAAGAAACTAGCGGGGATCCACATGAGCAGTTCTTC.

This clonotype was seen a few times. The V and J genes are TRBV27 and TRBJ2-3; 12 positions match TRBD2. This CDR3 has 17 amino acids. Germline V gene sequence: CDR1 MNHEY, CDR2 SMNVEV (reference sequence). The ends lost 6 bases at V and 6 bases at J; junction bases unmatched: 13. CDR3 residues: CASSQRLAGDRRDTQYF. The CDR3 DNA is TGTGCCAGCAGCCAGCGACTAGCGGGGGACCGGCGCGATACGCAGTATTTT.

The CDR3 coding sequence is TGTGCCAGCAGCCAAACTAGCCGGGGCACAGATACGCAGTATTTT. Residues: CASSQTSRGTDTQYF. The rearrangement uses TRBV7-2 and TRBJ2-3; D is perhaps TRBD2 (6 bases). The CDR3 has 15 amino acids. Germline V gives CDR1 SGHTA, CDR2 FQGNSA. The germline V and J ends were trimmed by 5 bases and 1 base, with 13 bases remaining between them.